Each of the 22 T cell receptor beta chains below was sequenced from the same sample in a study of blood T cell repertoires in COVID-19. The repertoire was sequenced with immunoSEQ multiplex PCR; TCRdb's copy has only in-frame clones and lacks some. Found here are about 69,000 clones, about 88% of them singletons; the top ten hold almost 5%. The sequenced sample was peripheral blood. All receptors come from a woman between 45 and 60 years old with active COVID-19.

This chain links TRBV6-5 with TRBJ2-7; 14 nucleotides line up with TRBD2. This CDR3 contains 16 residues. Germline CDR1 MNHEY, CDR2 SVGAGI. The junction had 4 bases not matched to a gene; V was cut back by 2 bases and J by 4 bases. For the CDR3, the DNA is TGTGCCAGCAGTTACGGGACTAGCGGGAGCGGTTACGAGCAGTACTTC. Its protein is CASSYGTSGSGYEQYF.

The genes are TRBV7-6 and TRBJ2-7; 11 bases align to TRBD2. The trim removed 1 base at V and 2 bases at J, leaving 4 bases unmatched. In germline, CDR1 is SGHVS, CDR2 FNYEAQ. This CDR3 comprises 16 residues. The chain's CDR3 is CASSLVGTSGPYEQYF. The CDR3 DNA reads TGTGCCAGCAGCTTAGTAGGGACTAGCGGACCCTACGAGCAGTACTTC.

This clone appeared once. The chain carries TRBV7-6 and TRBJ2-5; TRBD1 is a possible D gene (5 bases). Per germline, CDR1 SGHVS and CDR2 FNYEAQ. This CDR3 is 15 amino acids long. V was cut by 0 bases and J by 1 base, with 9 bases left in between. The CDR3 DNA follows: TGTGCCAGCAGCTTAGCTCAGGGCCGCCAAGAGACCCAGTACTTC. Its translation: CASSLAQGRQETQYF.

The chain recombines TRBV6-5 with TRBJ1-1; no definite D call. This CDR3 has 13 amino acids. Trimming removed 2 bases from V and 1 base from J, with 5 bases in between. Germline V gene data show CDR1 as MNHEY and CDR2 as SVGAGI. CDR3 coding DNA: TGTGCCAGCAGTTACGGGAGGAACACTGAAGCTTTCTTT. This codes for CASSYGRNTEAFF.

CDR3 bases: TGTGCCAGCAGCCCACCCGGGACAGGGGTTGAGCAGTACTTC. It yields the protein CASSPPGTGVEQYF. The V and J genes are TRBV3-1 (or the pseudogene TRBV3-2) and TRBJ2-7; 10 nucleotides align to TRBD1. Trimming took 4 bases from V and 7 from J; bases not matched to a gene: 7. Germline assignment: CDR1 LGHDT and CDR2 YNNKEL (reference sequence). The CDR3 is 14 residues long.

The chain recombines TRBV7-8 with TRBJ2-1; 7 bases fit TRBD2. V lost 10 bases to trimming and J lost 7 bases; unmatched junction nucleotides: 16. The CDR3 is made up of 15 amino acids. Germline CDR1 SGHVS, CDR2 FQNEAQ. The CDR3 loop is CATMTLGLGGNEQFF. The CDR3 DNA follows: TGTGCCACCATGACCCTCGGACTAGGAGGGAATGAGCAGTTCTTC.

V is TRBV28 and J is TRBJ1-5, with 7 bases fitting TRBD1. The CDR3 has 15 residues. Trimming took 4 bases from V and 4 from J; bases not matched to a gene: 7. Germline V CDR1 and CDR2: MDHEN, SYDVKM. CDR3: CASSSPDRVNQPQHF. The DNA of the CDR3 is TGTGCCAGCAGTTCTCCAGACAGGGTAAATCAGCCCCAGCATTTT.

CDR3 in DNA: TGCGCCAGCAGCTTGTTCGGTAGCGGGAGGGGAGATACGCAGTATTTT. This sequence encodes CASSLFGSGRGDTQYF. The chain recombines TRBV5-1 with TRBJ2-3; 11 nucleotides line up with TRBD2. The V gene end was trimmed by 1 base and the J gene end by 5 bases; junction bases not matched to a gene: 6. CDR1 is SGHRS and CDR2 is YFSETQ in the germline V gene. This CDR3 is 16 amino acids long. Together with reference TRBV5-1 and TRBJ2-3, the CDR3 gives the full variable domain: KAGVTQTPRYLIKTRGQQVTLSCSPISGHRSVSWYQQTPGQGLQFLFEYFSETQRNKGNFPGRFSGRQFSNSRSEMNVSTLELGDSALYLCASSLFGSGRGDTQYFGPGTRLTVL.

V and J are TRBV5-1 and TRBJ1-1; D gene ambiguous. Germline CDR1 and CDR2: SGHRS and YFSETQ. V was clipped by 0 bases and J by 3 bases, with 9 bases between them. This CDR3 contains 14 residues. The CDR3 loop is CASSLGLLDTEAFF. CDR3 DNA sequence: TGCGCCAGCAGCTTGGGACTTCTAGACACTGAAGCTTTCTTT.

In this sample, this clone turned up a few times. This chain joins TRBV5-1 and TRBJ2-1; 7 bases agree with TRBD1. The CDR3 has 17 residues. Trimming took 1 base from V and 4 from J; bases not matched to a gene: 11. Germline CDR1 and CDR2: SGHRS and YFSETQ. CDR3 protein: CASSLSLAQGLYNEQFF. Here the CDR3 DNA reads TGCGCCAGCAGCTTGTCGTTAGCACAGGGGCTATACAATGAGCAGTTCTTC.

The gene calls are TRBV11-3 and TRBJ1-1; possible D gene TRBD1, 6 bases. Deletions cut 5 bases from V and 8 bases from J, with 18 bases between. Germline-derived CDR1 and CDR2 are SGHNT and YENEEA. The CDR3 extends over 14 amino acids. The CDR3 region has the DNA TGTGCCAGCAGCGCAAAGCAGGGGATCAGAGAAGCTTTCTTT. It encodes CASSAKQGIREAFF.

The CDR3 loop is CAISASGRSNTGELFF. CDR3 sequence (DNA): TGTGCCATCAGTGCTAGCGGGAGAAGTAACACCGGGGAGCTGTTTTTT. The gene calls are TRBV10-3 and TRBJ2-2, with TRBD2 identical over 10 bases. CDR1 is ENHRY, CDR2 SYGVKD, per germline. The V and J ends lost 4 bases and 2 bases, in that order; junction bases with no gene match: 4. There are 16 residues in the CDR3.

The chain is built from TRBV30 and TRBJ1-1; possibly TRBD1 for D (6 bases). V was pared by 5 bases and J by 6 bases, with 19 bases between. The CDR3 covers 14 residues. Per the germline V gene, CDR1 is GTSNPN and CDR2 is SVGIG (reference sequence). The CDR3 DNA is TGTGCCTGGTATAGGGACACCTATCGGGCTGAAGCTTTCTTT. It yields the protein CAWYRDTYRAEAFF.

V is TRBV2 and J is TRBJ1-1, with D maybe TRBD1 (6 bases). This CDR3 comprises 13 residues. The V and J ends lost 8 bases and 5 bases respectively, with 15 bases between them. Germline assignment: CDR1 SNHLY and CDR2 FYNNEI. CDR3 DNA: TGTGCCAGCCGTAACCGGGACACTACTGAAGCTTTCTTT. It translates to CASRNRDTTEAFF.

This chain uses TRBV7-2 with TRBJ1-4, with D unclear. This CDR3 is built from 15 residues. V was clipped by 6 bases and J by 7 bases, with 18 bases between them. Germline CDR1 is SGHTA and CDR2 is FQGNSA. In DNA form, the CDR3 reads TGTGCCAGCAGACCGACCGGGTCCCGGGGTGAAAAACTGTTTTTT. Translating gives CASRPTGSRGEKLFF. The complete variable domain, with remaining parts taken from reference TRBV7-2 and TRBJ1-4, reads GAGVSQSPSNKVTEKGKDVELRCDPISGHTALYWYRQSLGQGLEFLIYFQGNSAPDKSGLPSDRFSAERTGGSVSTLTIQRTQQEDSAVYLCASRPTGSRGEKLFFGSGTQLSVL.

The chain carries TRBV10-3 and TRBJ2-1; 11 bases are a match to TRBD2. V dropped 0 bases and J dropped 0; count of bases not matched to a gene: 7. This CDR3 contains 19 residues. The germline V gene has CDR1 ENHRY and CDR2 SYGVKD. CDR3 region: CAISESGTSGTNSYNEQFF. CDR3 bases: TGTGCCATCAGTGAGTCGGGGACTAGCGGTACAAACTCCTACAATGAGCAGTTCTTC.

V usage is TRBV5-6 and J usage is TRBJ2-3, with 9 bases matching TRBD2. This CDR3 spans 15 amino acids. Germline V gene lookup returns CDR1 SGHDT and CDR2 YYEEEE. V shed 0 bases and J 3 bases; nucleotides not matched to a gene: 2. CDR3 sequence: CASSLGLAGTDTQYF. CDR3 DNA: TGTGCCAGCAGCTTGGGGCTAGCGGGGACAGATACGCAGTATTTT.

The chain recombines TRBV5-1 with TRBJ1-2, with 8 bases that match TRBD1. V was clipped by 4 bases and J by 8 bases; unmatched bases: 4. The germline V gene has CDR1 SGHRS and CDR2 YFSETQ. CDR3 length: 12 amino acids. The CDR3 reads CASSPDRDGYTF. The CDR3 nucleotides are TGCGCCAGCAGCCCGGACAGGGACGGCTACACCTTC.

V usage is TRBV27 and J usage is TRBJ1-4, with D perhaps TRBD1 (6 bases). Trimming removed 5 bases from V and 7 bases from J, with 14 bases in between. Per germline, CDR1 MNHEY and CDR2 SMNVEV (reference sequence). The CDR3 totals 14 residues. The CDR3 coding sequence is TGTGCCAGCAGTAAAACAGGGTGGGGTGAAAAACTGTTTTTT. Protein sequence: CASSKTGWGEKLFF.

The DNA for the CDR3 is TGTGCCAGCAGCCCCGGGACAGGTTATGGCTACACCTTC. Its protein product is CASSPGTGYGYTF. This chain joins TRBV7-8 and TRBJ1-2; 8 bases are shared with TRBD1. The CDR3 extends over 13 amino acids. V shed 5 bases, J shed 5 bases, and the junction held 4 bases outside the gene matches. Germline assignment: CDR1 SGHVS and CDR2 FQNEAQ.

This clone was recorded once. This chain uses TRBV5-4 with TRBJ1-1, with unresolved D. V lost 6 bases, J lost 9 bases, and 24 bases lay in between. The CDR3 runs 15 residues. Germline V lookup: CDR1 SGHNT, CDR2 YYREEE (reference sequence). The CDR3 DNA is TGTGCCAGCACCACCGCCCCCCCACGGCGAGGTCAAGCTTTCTTT. It translates to CASTTAPPRRGQAFF. Drawing the rest from reference TRBV5-4 and TRBJ1-1, the complete variable domain is ETGVTQSPTHLIKTRGQQVTLRCSSQSGHNTVSWYQQALGQGPQFIFQYYREEENGRGNFPPRFSGLQFPNYSSELNVNALELDDSALYLCASTTAPPRRGQAFFGQGTRLTVV.

The CDR3 loop is CASSFRGKETQYF. CDR3 nucleotide sequence: TGTGCCAGCAGCTTTAGGGGGAAAGAGACCCAGTACTTC. The rearrangement uses TRBV11-1 and TRBJ2-5; D might be TRBD1 (6 bases). CDR3 length: 13 residues. The germline CDR1 and CDR2 sequences are SGHAT and FQDESV (reference sequence). Trimming pared 3 bases from V and 3 bases from J, leaving 8 bases between.